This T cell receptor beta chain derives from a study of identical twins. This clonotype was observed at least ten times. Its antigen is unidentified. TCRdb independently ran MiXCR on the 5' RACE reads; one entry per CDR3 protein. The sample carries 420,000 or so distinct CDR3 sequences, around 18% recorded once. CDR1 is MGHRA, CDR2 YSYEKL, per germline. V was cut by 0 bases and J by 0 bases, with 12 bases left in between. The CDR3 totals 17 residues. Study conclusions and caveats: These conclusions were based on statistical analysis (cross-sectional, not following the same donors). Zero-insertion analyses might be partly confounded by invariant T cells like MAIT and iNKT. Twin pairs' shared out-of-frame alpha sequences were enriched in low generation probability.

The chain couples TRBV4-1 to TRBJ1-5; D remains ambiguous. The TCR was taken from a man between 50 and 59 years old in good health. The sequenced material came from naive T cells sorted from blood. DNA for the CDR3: TGCGCCAGCAGCCAAGACCCCCCCGAGGGTAGCAATCAGCCCCAGCATTTT. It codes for CASSQDPPEGSNQPQHF.